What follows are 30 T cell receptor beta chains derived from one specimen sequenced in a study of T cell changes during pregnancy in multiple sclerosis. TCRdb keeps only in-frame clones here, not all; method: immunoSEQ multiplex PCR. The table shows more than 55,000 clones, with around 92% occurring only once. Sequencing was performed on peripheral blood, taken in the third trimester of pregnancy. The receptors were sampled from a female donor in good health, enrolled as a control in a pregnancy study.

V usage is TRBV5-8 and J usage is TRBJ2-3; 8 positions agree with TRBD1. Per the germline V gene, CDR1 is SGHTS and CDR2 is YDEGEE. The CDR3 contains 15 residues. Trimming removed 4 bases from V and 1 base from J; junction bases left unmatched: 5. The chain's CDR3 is CASSKRQGRTDTQYF. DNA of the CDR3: TGTGCCAGCAGCAAACGACAGGGGCGCACAGATACGCAGTATTTT. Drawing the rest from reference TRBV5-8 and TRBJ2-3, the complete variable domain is EAGVTQSPTHLIKTRGQQATLRCSPISGHTSVYWYQQALGLGLQFLLWYDEGEERNRGNFPPRFSGRQFPNYSSELNVNALELEDSALYLCASSKRQGRTDTQYFGPGTRLTVL.

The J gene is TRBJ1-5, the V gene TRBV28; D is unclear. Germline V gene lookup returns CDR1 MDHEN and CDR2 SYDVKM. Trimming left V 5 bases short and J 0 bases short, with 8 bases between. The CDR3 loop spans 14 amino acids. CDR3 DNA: TGTGCCAGCAGTAACGACAATAGCAATCAGCCCCAGCATTTT. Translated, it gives CASSNDNSNQPQHF. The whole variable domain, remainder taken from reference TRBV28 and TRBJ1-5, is DVKVTQSSRYLVKRTGEKVFLECVQDMDHENMFWYRQDPGLGLRLIYFSYDVKMKEKGDIPEGYSVSREKKERFSLILESASTNQTSMYLCASSNDNSNQPQHFGDGTRLSIL.

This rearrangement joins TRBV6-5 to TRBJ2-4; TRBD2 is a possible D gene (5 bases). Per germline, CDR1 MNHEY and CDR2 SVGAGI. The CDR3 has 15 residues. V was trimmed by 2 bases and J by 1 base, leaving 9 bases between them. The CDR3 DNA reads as TGTGCCAGCAGTTACCGTCCGGGGGCCAAAAACATTCAGTACTTC. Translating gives CASSYRPGAKNIQYF.

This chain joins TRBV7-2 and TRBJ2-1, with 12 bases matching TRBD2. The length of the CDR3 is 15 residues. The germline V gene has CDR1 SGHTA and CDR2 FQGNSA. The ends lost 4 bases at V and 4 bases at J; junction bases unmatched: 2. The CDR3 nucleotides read TGTGCCAGCAGCTCGACTAGCGGGAGTTACAATGAGCAGTTCTTC. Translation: CASSSTSGSYNEQFF.

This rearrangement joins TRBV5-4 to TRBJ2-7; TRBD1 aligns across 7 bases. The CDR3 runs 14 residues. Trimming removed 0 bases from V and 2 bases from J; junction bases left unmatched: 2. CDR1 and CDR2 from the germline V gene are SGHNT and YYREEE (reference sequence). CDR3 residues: CASSLGTGTYEQYF. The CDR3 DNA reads TGTGCCAGCAGCTTGGGGACAGGAACCTACGAGCAGTACTTC.

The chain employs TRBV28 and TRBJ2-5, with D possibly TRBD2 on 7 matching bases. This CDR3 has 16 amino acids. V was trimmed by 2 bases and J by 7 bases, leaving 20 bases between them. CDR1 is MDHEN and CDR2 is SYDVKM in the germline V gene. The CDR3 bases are TGTGCCAGCAGTTTAGTTTGGCAGGGGCCGGGGGGGACCCAGTACTTC. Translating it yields CASSLVWQGPGGTQYF.

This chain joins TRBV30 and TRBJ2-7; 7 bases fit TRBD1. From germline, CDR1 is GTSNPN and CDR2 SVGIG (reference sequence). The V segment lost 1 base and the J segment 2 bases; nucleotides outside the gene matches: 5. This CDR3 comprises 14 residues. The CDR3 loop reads CAWSGGQRPYEQYF. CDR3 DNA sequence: TGTGCCTGGAGTGGGGGACAGAGACCCTACGAGCAGTACTTC.

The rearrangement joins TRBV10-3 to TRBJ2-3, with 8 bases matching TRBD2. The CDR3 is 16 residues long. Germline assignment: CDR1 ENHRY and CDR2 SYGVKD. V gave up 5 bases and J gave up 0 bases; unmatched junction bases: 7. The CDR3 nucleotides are TGTGCCATCAGTCGACAAGCGGGGGTTAGCACAGATACGCAGTATTTT. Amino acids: CAISRQAGVSTDTQYF.

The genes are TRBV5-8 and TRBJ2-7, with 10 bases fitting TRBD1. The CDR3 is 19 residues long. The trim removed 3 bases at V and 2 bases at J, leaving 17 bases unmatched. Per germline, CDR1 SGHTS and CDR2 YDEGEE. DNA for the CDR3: TGTGCCAGCAGCTCTAGCCGGGACAGGGGACTGTTTAAAGCCTACGAGCAGTACTTC. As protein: CASSSSRDRGLFKAYEQYF.

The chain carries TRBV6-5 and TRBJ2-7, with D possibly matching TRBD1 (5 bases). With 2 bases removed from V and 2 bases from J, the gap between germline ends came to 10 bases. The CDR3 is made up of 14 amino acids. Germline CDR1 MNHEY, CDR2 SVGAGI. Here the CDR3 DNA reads TGTGCCAGCAGTTACCAGGGCAGGGCCTACGAGCAGTACTTC. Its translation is CASSYQGRAYEQYF.

The CDR3, as DNA: TGTGCCAGCAGTTATTCGACTAGCGGGAGGAGTGAGCAGTTCTTC. It yields the protein CASSYSTSGRSEQFF. This chain uses TRBV27 with TRBJ2-1; 13 bases map to TRBD2. CDR3 size: 15 residues. V dropped 4 bases and J dropped 9; count of bases not matched to a gene: 6. Germline CDR1 reads MNHEY; CDR2 reads SMNVEV (reference sequence).

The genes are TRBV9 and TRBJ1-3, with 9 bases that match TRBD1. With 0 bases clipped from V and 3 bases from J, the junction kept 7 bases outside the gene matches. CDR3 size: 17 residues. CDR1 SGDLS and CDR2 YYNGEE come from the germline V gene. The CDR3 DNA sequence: TGTGCCAGCAGCGTAGAATTGACAGGGGGAGGTGGAAACACCATATATTTT. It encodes CASSVELTGGGGNTIYF.

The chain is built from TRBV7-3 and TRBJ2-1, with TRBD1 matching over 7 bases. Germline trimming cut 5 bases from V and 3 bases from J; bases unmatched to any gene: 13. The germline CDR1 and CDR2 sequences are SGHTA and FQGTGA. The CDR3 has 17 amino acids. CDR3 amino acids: CASSAYIDRDGYNEQFF. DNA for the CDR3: TGTGCCAGCAGCGCCTACATAGACAGGGATGGCTACAATGAGCAGTTCTTC.

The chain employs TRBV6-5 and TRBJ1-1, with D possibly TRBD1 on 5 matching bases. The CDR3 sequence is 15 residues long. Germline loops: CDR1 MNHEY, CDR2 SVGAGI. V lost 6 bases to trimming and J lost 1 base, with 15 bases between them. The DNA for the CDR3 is TGTGCCAGCAGCCTCGGGGGGAGCCCGAACACTGAAGCTTTCTTT. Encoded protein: CASSLGGSPNTEAFF.

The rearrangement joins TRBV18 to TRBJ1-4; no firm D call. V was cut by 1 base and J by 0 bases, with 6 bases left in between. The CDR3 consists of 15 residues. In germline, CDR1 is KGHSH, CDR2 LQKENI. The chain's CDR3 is CASSPQRATNEKLFF. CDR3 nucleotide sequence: TGTGCCAGCTCACCACAGCGGGCAACTAATGAAAAACTGTTTTTT.

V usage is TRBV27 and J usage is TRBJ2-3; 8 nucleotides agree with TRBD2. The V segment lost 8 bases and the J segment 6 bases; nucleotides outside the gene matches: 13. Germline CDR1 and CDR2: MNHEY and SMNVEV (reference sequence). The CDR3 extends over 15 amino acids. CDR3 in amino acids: CASHGAGGHRDTQYF. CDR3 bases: TGTGCCAGCCACGGGGCGGGAGGCCATCGGGATACGCAGTATTTT.

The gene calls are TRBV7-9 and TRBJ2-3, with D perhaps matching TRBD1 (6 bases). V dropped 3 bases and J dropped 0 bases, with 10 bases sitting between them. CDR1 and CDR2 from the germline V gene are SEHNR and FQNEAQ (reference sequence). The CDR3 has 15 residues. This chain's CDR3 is CASSFDRTSTDTQYF. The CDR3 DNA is TGTGCCAGCAGCTTCGACAGGACCAGCACAGATACGCAGTATTTT.

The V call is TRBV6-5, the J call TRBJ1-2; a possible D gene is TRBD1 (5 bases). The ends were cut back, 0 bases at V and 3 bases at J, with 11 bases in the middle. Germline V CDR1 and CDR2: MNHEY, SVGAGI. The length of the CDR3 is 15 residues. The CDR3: CASSYSILTDYGYTF. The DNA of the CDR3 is TGTGCCAGCAGTTACTCGATTTTGACAGACTATGGCTACACCTTC.

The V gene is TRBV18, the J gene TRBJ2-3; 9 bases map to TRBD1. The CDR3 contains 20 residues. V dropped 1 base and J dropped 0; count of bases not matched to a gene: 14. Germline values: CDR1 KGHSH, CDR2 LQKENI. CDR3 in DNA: TGTGCCAGCTCACCACTTTCGGGACAGGGCTGGGCCGCTAGCACAGATACGCAGTATTTT. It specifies CASSPLSGQGWAASTDTQYF.

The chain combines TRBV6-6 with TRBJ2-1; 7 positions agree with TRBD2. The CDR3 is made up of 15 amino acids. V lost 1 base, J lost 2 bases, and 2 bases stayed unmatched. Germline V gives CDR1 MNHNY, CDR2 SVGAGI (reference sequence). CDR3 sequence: CASSYLGGTYNEQFF. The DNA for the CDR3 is TGTGCCAGCAGTTACTTGGGGGGGACCTACAATGAGCAGTTCTTC.

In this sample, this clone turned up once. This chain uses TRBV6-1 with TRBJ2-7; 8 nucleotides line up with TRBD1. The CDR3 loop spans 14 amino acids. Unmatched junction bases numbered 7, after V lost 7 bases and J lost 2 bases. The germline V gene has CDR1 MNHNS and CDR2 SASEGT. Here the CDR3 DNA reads TGTGCCAGCAATTTAGGGACAGGTACCTACGAGCAGTACTTC. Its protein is CASNLGTGTYEQYF.

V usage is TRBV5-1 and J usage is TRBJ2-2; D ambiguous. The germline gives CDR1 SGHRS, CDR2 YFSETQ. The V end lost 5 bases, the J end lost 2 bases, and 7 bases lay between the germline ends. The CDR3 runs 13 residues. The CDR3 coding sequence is TGCGCCAGCAGGGCCCTCAACACCGGGGAGCTGTTTTTT. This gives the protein CASRALNTGELFF.

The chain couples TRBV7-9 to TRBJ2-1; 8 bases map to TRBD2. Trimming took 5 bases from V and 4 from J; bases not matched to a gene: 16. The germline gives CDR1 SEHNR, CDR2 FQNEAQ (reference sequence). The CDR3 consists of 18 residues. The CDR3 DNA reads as TGTGCCAGCAGCCCCATCCGTGGGGGGCGGGGGGCGTACAATGAGCAGTTCTTC. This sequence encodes CASSPIRGGRGAYNEQFF.

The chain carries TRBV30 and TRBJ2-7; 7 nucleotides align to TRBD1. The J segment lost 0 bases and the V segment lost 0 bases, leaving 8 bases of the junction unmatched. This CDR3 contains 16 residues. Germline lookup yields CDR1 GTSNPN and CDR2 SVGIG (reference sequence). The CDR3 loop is CAWSVRGQKSSYEQYF. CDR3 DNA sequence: TGTGCCTGGAGTGTACGGGGACAGAAGAGCTCCTACGAGCAGTACTTC.

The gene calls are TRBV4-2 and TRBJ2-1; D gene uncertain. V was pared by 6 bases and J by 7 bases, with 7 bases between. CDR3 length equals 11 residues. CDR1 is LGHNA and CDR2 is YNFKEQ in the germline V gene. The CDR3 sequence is CASSRLNEQFF. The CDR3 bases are TGTGCCAGCAGTCGGTTGAATGAGCAGTTCTTC.

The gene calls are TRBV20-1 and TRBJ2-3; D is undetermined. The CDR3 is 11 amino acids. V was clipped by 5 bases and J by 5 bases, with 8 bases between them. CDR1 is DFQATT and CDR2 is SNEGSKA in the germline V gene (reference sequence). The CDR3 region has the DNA TGCAGTGCTTATTCGGTAGATACGCAGTATTTT. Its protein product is CSAYSVDTQYF.

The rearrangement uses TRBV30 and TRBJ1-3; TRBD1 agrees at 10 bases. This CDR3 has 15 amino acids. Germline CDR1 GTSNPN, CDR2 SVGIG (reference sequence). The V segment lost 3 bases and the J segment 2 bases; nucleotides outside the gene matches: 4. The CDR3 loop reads CAWSRDRGPGNTIYF. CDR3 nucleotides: TGTGCCTGGAGCCGCGACAGGGGGCCTGGAAACACCATATATTTT.

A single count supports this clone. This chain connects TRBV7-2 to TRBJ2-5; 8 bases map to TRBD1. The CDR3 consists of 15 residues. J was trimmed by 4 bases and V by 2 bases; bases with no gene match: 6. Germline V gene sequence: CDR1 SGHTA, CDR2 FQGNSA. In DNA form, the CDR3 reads TGTGCCAGCAGCTTAAACGGACAGGGTCGAGAGACCCAGTACTTC. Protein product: CASSLNGQGRETQYF.

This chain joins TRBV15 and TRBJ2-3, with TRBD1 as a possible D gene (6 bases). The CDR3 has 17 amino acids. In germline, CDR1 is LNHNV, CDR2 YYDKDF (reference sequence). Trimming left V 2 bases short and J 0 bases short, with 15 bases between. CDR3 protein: CATSRLRDIPSTDTQYF. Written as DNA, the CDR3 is TGTGCCACCAGCAGACTCCGGGACATTCCTAGCACAGATACGCAGTATTTT.

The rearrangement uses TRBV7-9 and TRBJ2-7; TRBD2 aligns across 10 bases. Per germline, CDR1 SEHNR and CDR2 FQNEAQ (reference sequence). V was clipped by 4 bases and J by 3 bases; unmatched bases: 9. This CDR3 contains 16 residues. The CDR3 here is CASSYEQREGNYEQYF. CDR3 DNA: TGTGCCAGCAGCTACGAGCAGCGGGAGGGGAACTACGAGCAGTACTTC.